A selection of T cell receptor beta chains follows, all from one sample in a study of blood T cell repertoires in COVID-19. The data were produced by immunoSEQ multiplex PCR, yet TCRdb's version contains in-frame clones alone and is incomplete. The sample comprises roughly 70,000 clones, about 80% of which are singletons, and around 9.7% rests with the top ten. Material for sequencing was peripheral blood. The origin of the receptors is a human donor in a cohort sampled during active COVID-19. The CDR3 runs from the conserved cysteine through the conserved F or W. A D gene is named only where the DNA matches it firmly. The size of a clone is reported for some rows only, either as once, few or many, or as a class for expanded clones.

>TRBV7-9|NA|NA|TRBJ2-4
TGTGCCAGCAGCTTAGGTCTAGGGGACTTCAAAAACATTCAGTACTTC
CASSLGLGDFKNIQYF
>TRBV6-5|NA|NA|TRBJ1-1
TGTGCCATACGGGCAGGGGTGGGCACTGAAGCTTTCTTT
CAIRAGVGTEAFF
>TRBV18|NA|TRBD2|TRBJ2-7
TGTGCCAGCTCACCGGGACTAGCGGGACAAGACGAGCAGTACTTC
CASSPGLAGQDEQYF
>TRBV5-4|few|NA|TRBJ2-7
TGTGCCAGCAGCCGAAATAGCGATATAACATACGAGCAGTACTTC
CASSRNSDITYEQYF
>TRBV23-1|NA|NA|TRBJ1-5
TGCGCCAGCAGTCTTCGCGTAATTAGCAATCAGCCCCAGCATTTT
CASSLRVISNQPQHF
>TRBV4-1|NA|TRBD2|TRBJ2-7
TGCGCCAGCAGCCAAGAAGGGAGCGGGAGAACCTACGAGCAGTACTTC
CASSQEGSGRTYEQYF
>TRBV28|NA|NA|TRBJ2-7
TGTGCCAGCAGTTCCCTGGGGCAGAAATATGGCGAGCAGTACTTC
CASSSLGQKYGEQYF
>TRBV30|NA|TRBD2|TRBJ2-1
TGTGCCTGGAGTGGACTAGCGGTTAGCTCCTACAATGAGCAGTTCTTC
CAWSGLAVSSYNEQFF
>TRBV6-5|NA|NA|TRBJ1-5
TGTGCCAGCAGTTACTCGCCTAATAGCAATCAGCCCCAGCATTTT
CASSYSPNSNQPQHF
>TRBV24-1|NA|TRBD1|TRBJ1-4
TGTGCCACCAGTGATTCCGGGACAGGGGCCGAAAAACTGTTTTTT
CATSDSGTGAEKLFF
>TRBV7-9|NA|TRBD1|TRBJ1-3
TGTGCCAGCAGCACCGACAGGGCTGGAAACACCATATATTTT
CASSTDRAGNTIYF
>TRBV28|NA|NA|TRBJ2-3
TGTGCCAGCAGTCTTCGAGATACGCAGTATTTT
CASSLRDTQYF
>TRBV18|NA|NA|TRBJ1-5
TGTGCCAGCTCCCCCGAGGGTACAGTTAATCAGCCCCAGCATTTT
CASSPEGTVNQPQHF
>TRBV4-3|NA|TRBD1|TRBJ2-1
TGCGCCAGCAGCCAAGGGGGCAACAGGGGCCATGAGCAGTTCTTC
CASSQGGNRGHEQFF
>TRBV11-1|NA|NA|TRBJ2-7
TGTGCCAGCAGCGGACGGACGGGGACTCTATCCTACGAGCAGTACTTC
CASSGRTGTLSYEQYF
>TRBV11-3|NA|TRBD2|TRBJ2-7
TGTGCCAGCAGCTTAGGGGGGGGAAGCTCCTACGAGCAGTACTTC
CASSLGGGSSYEQYF
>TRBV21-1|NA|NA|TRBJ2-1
TGTGCCAGCAGCAAAGTTGGGGGGGAGGGTGAGCAGTTCTTC
CASSKVGGEGEQFF